The subject of this entry is one TCR beta chain. TCRdb's copy holds only in-frame clones and misses some; the assay was immunoSEQ multiplex PCR. The table has nearly 400,000 clones, about 89% seen once; the top ten hold about 1.9%. This specimen comes from a study of Ad26.COV2.S vaccination and SARS-CoV-2 variants. Study-wide context: Administration of Ad26.COV2.S was intramuscular, either once or twice 56 days apart.

The CDR3 runs to 13 residues. V dropped 9 bases and J dropped 2 bases, with 13 bases sitting between them. Germline V CDR1 and CDR2: LNHDA, SQIVND (reference sequence). Treatment specified: some 20 received Ad26.COV2.S at low or high dose, single or two shots; 5 received placebo; per-sample allocation not given. Day 63 following the first vaccine or placebo injection was when the samples were taken. The gene calls are TRBV19 and TRBJ1-1; D unresolved. This sequence originates from a person between 18 and 65 years old who received the Ad26.COV2.S COVID-19 vaccine or a placebo. This specimen consisted of peripheral blood, obtained in a trial of Ad26.COV2.S vaccine versus placebo. The CDR3 is CASATTLNTEAFF. The CDR3 bases are TGTGCCAGCGCGACGACACTTAACACTGAAGCTTTCTTT.